The sequence of this TCR beta chain was determined in a study of blood T cells in healthy people across ages (dated by TCRdb to the mid-2010s). About the investigation overall: In model experiments, template switching captured roughly one uniquely barcoded TCR beta cDNA molecule for every two T cells. The donors were split into four age groups: young (average around 15 years), middle-aged (over 35), aged (more than 60) and long-lived (roughly 86). For two donors (one aged 18 to 29 and one aged 80 or older), the study analyzed two additional independent replicas of 1 million unique cDNA reads from the same blood draw. To avoid experimental bias, donors of different ages were randomly spread across the sequencing lanes. To track age-related changes in TCR beta repertoire diversity, the study relied on deep sequencing normalized with unique cDNA molecular identifiers.

This clonotype was observed a few times. Which antigen it targets is not known. Within one base of it there is no much larger clone, and no base qualities were kept. The method was 5' RACE. The run used an Illumina HiSeq 2500. The second PCR ran for about 6 to 12 cycles and used a J-beta primer mix along with a sample-barcoded 5' primer. A template-switch 5' adaptor carrying 12 random nucleotides introduced a unique molecular identifier onto each TCR beta cDNA molecule. Each sample yielded at least 3 million CDR3-containing paired-end reads. First-strand cDNA synthesis was performed from all RNA using the Mint cDNA synthesis kit, with priming by a TRBC-specific oligonucleotide. After uracil-DNA glycosylase treatment, a first 18-cycle PCR used universal primers M1SS and BC2_uni_R on all cDNA. Per the source publication's procedure: Normalization of each sample was performed by random selection of 1 million high-quality reads, each carrying a distinct molecular identifier. Instead of being binned into consensus sequences, reads that shared molecular identifiers were thrown out. MiTCR, set to a Q25 quality threshold and the strictest error-elimination algorithm, was used for CDR3 identification, clonotype clustering and error correction. A nonparametric unseen species model using Euler transformation provided a lower-bound estimate of total TCR beta diversity. In-frame beta chains were kept once TCRdb had trimmed the public reads at Q25 with fastp and called clones with MiXCR. A single entry per CDR3 protein holds the most common genes and DNA from its merged rows. The V and J calls here are based on TCRdb, not the publication. This sample is represented by approximately 830,000 distinct CDR3 sequences; 60% to 80% of them were singletons. The leading ten clones occupy around a quarter of the sample.

Results the study describes overall, beyond this receptor: Because profiling used bulk unsorted PBMCs, naive and antigen-experienced compartments could not be compared conclusively. Estimates of total diversity from one million sequenced T cells were regarded as lower bounds and underestimates. Observed TCR beta diversity per million T cells fell roughly linearly with age, and a significant reduction was already apparent by age approximately 41. Donor CMV infection status was unknown, potentially confounding age-related changes in expanded clonotypes. Observed TCR beta diversity correlated strongly with the percentage of naive T cells measured by flow cytometry. Compared with the aged group, the long-lived group had more naive CD4+ T cells, fewer expanded clones and increased TCR diversity, a pattern suggesting age selection.

The junction shows trimming of 2 bases on V and 3 bases on J, plus 11 bases between the germline ends. The CDR3 holds 14 amino acids from the cysteine to the phenylalanine. The only DNA kept is the CDR3, 42 bases in frame from the first base. The germline V gene gives CDR1 as SGHRS and CDR2 as YFSETQ. The roughly 39 donors, aged about 6 to 100 years, were systemically healthy Caucasian individuals from Russia. Each donor gave around 9.9 milliliters of peripheral blood, collected into EDTA-treated Vacutainer tubes. Ficoll-Paque density-gradient centrifugation was used to isolate PBMCs, with at least 7 million per sample. Total RNA, at least 5 micrograms per sample, was extracted from PBMCs with Trizol reagent. For every donor, an aliquot of PBMCs went through flow cytometry to measure the percentages of naive CD45RAhigh/CD27high T cells.

The sequence is built from TRBV5-1 and TRBJ1-2; TRBD1 is a possible D gene, resting on 5 matching bases. The receptor was isolated from a man aged 25 to 45 in good health. The specimen sequenced was blood. The nucleotides are TGCGCCAGCAGCTTTACAGGAGCCGACTATGGCTACACCTTC. The encoded protein is CASSFTGADYGYTF.